This TCR beta chain was profiled in a study of T-cell reconstitution after alpha-beta-depleted transplantation in children. During its preparation, the TCRbeta library received unique molecular identifiers. TCRdb reprocessed the PCR reads via MiXCR and lists one record per CDR3 protein. The table has about 600,000 distinct CDR3 sequences, roughly a tenth seen once. Germline V gene sequence: CDR1 MNHEY, CDR2 SMNVEV (reference sequence). This CDR3 has 19 amino acids. The V end was cut by 5 bases, the J end by 3 bases, with 28 bases between. This clonotype turned up a few times. This specimen was PBMCs from the stem cell graft donor, taken from the stem cell graft. The J gene is TRBJ2-5, the V gene TRBV27; D is ambiguous. This clonotype was sampled from a human donor who donated a stem cell graft to a child with acute myeloid leukemia. CDR3 sequence (DNA): TGTGCCAGCAGTCGCGCCCTCCTAGGCAGGATGCCTCCGGAAGAGACCCAGTACTTC. As protein: CASSRALLGRMPPEETQYF.